By sample fraction, the clone carrying this T cell receptor beta chain is medium-sized. The junction had 4 bases not matched to a gene; V was cut back by 3 bases and J by 2 bases. The CDR3 is 15 residues long. CDR1 and CDR2 (germline): SGHNT, YENEEA. The assay was immunoSEQ multiplex PCR, and TCRdb's table has in-frame clones only and misses some. The profile shows some 5,400 clones, about a sixth of them singletons. These data are taken from a study of sequential checkpoint blockade in melanoma. This sample's treatment: randomized to nivolumab then ipilimumab (arm A) or the reverse (arm B). The chain recombines TRBV11-3 with TRBJ2-7; TRBD2 aligns across 10 bases. The sequencing here drew on tumor tissue (inferred from file names), taken from a patient given nivolumab and ipilimumab in sequence. The sequence came from a human donor with melanoma. The CDR3 protein is CASSFPSGGAYEQYF. The CDR3, as DNA: TGTGCCAGCAGCTTCCCGAGCGGGGGGGCCTACGAGCAGTACTTC.